Each of the 26 T cell receptor beta chains below was sequenced from the same sample in a study of T cells in Graves' hyperthyroidism and ophthalmopathy (dated by TCRdb to about 2019). Library preparation used multiplex PCR. Reads for this sample came from an Illumina HiSeq 2000. The TCR beta CDR3 regions were amplified from RNA transcripts. The first round of RT-PCR for the TCR CDR3 was performed with the HTBI primer set and the Qiagen OneStep RT-PCR kit. TCRdb reprocessed the public reads (quality trimming at Q25 with fastp, clone calling with MiXCR) and kept in-frame beta chains. Each CDR3 protein gets just one entry, which takes the most common genes and DNA from the rows behind it. Within this sample are more than 450,000 distinct CDR3 sequences, with roughly 21% of them counted one time only. The biggest ten clones account for about half of the sample. Sequencing used blood. The receptors come from a man in his forties with Graves' ophthalmopathy.

This clonotype was picked up a small number of times. V and J are TRBV5-1 and TRBJ1-2; unclear D gene. The CDR3 is 13 amino acids. V shed 0 bases and J shed 7 bases, with 10 bases lying between them. The germline V gene has CDR1 SGHRS and CDR2 YFSETQ. In DNA form, the CDR3 reads TGCGCCAGCAGCTTGGAGGGATTCAGTGGCTACACCTTC. Its protein is CASSLEGFSGYTF.

As concerns this clonotype: A read error may be the cause here, since a much bigger clone is one base away. The genes are TRBV11-1 and TRBJ2-1; 13 bases are shared with TRBD2. Germline CDR1 is SGHAT and CDR2 is FQDESV (reference sequence). The CDR3 has 17 residues. V trimming: 5 bases; J trimming: 4 bases; junction bases outside the gene matches: 8. The CDR3 DNA reads TGTGCCAGCAGCCCGAGGGGGGGACTAGCGGGGTACAATGAGCAGTTCTTC. This encodes CASSPRGGLAGYNEQFF.

The chain uses TRBV19 and TRBJ2-2; maybe TRBD2 (7 bases). This CDR3 region has 15 residues. V was trimmed by 6 bases and J by 7 bases, leaving 18 bases between them. Germline V gives CDR1 LNHDA, CDR2 SQIVND (reference sequence). Written as DNA, the CDR3 is TGTGCCAGTAGGGATAGACCGGGGGGCGGCGGGGAGCTGTTTTTT. It yields the protein CASRDRPGGGGELFF.

The V call is TRBV5-1, the J call TRBJ2-3; 10 bases line up with TRBD2. Germline lookup yields CDR1 SGHRS and CDR2 YFSETQ. The V and J ends lost 0 bases and 3 bases, in that order; junction bases with no gene match: 4. CDR3 length: 16 residues. The CDR3 DNA reads as TGCGCCAGCAGCTTGGCCCCAGCGGGAGGGACAGATACGCAGTATTTT. This encodes CASSLAPAGGTDTQYF. Together with reference TRBV5-1 and TRBJ2-3, the CDR3 gives the full variable domain: KAGVTQTPRYLIKTRGQQVTLSCSPISGHRSVSWYQQTPGQGLQFLFEYFSETQRNKGNFPGRFSGRQFSNSRSEMNVSTLELGDSALYLCASSLAPAGGTDTQYFGPGTRLTVL.

This clonotype came up many times. The rearrangement joins TRBV5-1 to TRBJ2-3; 11 bases are a match to TRBD2. Unmatched junction bases numbered 7, after V lost 1 base and J lost 0 bases. Germline V CDR1 and CDR2: SGHRS, YFSETQ. The CDR3 has 18 amino acids. The CDR3 nucleotides are TGCGCCAGCAGCTTGTCACTAGCGGGAGCTACTAGCACAGATACGCAGTATTTT. Its translation is CASSLSLAGATSTDTQYF.

This clonotype was recorded a few times. This sequence joins TRBV7-8 and TRBJ1-2; D remains unclear. The CDR3 loop spans 11 amino acids. Germline V gene data show CDR1 as SGHVS and CDR2 as FQNEAQ. Trimming took 5 bases from V and 8 from J, leaving 9 bases between them. CDR3 protein: CASSPRNGYTF. The CDR3 DNA is TGTGCCAGCAGCCCGCGAAACGGCTACACCTTC.

In this sample, this clonotype turned up a few times. The gene calls are TRBV12-3 or TRBV12-4 and TRBJ1-4; 7 bases are a match to TRBD1. The junction had 8 bases not matched to a gene; V was cut back by 5 bases and J by 8 bases. This CDR3 contains 14 residues. CDR3: CASSLNRGREKLFF. The DNA of the CDR3 is TGTGCCAGCAGTCTAAACAGGGGCCGGGAAAAACTGTTTTTT.

This clonotype was recorded at least ten times. The chain joins TRBV20-1 to TRBJ2-7; 8 bases are a match to TRBD1. The CDR3 is 17 residues long. Germline V gene lookup returns CDR1 DFQATT and CDR2 SNEGSKA (reference sequence). With 8 bases clipped from V and 8 bases from J, the junction kept 26 bases outside the gene matches. The DNA for the CDR3 is TGCAGTACAAACGGACAGGGCGGGCGGGGAGGCGTGAGGAAGCAGTACTTC. It yields the protein CSTNGQGGRGGVRKQYF.

The chain combines TRBV7-2 with TRBJ2-5, with 9 bases aligning to TRBD2. This CDR3 has 15 residues. V lost 1 base and J lost 4; bases outside the gene matches: 4. CDR1 and CDR2 from the germline V gene are SGHTA and FQGNSA. The CDR3 nucleotides are TGTGCCAGCAGCTTAGTAGAACTAGCGGGAGAGACCCAGTACTTC. This encodes CASSLVELAGETQYF.

The chain links TRBV11-2 to TRBJ1-2, with D possibly matching TRBD1 (6 bases). In germline, CDR1 is SGHAT, CDR2 FQNNGV. CDR3 length: 14 residues. Trimming removed 6 bases from V and 8 bases from J, with 19 bases in between. The CDR3 loop is CASSNIVGAQGYTF. The CDR3 coding sequence is TGTGCCAGCAGTAATATAGTGGGGGCGCAAGGCTACACCTTC.

V usage is TRBV12-3 or TRBV12-4 and J usage is TRBJ1-2; no firm D call. The CDR3 is 14 residues long. V lost 5 bases and J 5 bases, leaving 15 bases between the germline ends. The CDR3 is CASSEAPDGYGYTF. In nucleotides, the CDR3 is TGTGCCAGCAGTGAGGCCCCGGACGGTTATGGCTACACCTTC.

This clonotype was detected ten times or more. The CDR3 reads CSAISGRASEQYF. The CDR3, as DNA: TGCAGTGCAATCAGCGGGAGGGCTTCCGAGCAGTACTTC. The chain combines TRBV20-1 with TRBJ2-7; TRBD2 agrees at 10 bases. The length of the CDR3 is 13 residues. In germline, CDR1 is DFQATT, CDR2 SNEGSKA (reference sequence). V dropped 6 bases and J dropped 6; count of bases not matched to a gene: 8.

This clonotype was detected a few times. J is TRBJ2-7 and V is TRBV19; TRBD2 matches 10 bases. The CDR3 is made up of 19 amino acids. Trimming at V came to 5 bases and at J to 1 base, leaving 17 bases not matched to a gene. In germline, CDR1 is LNHDA, CDR2 SQIVND (reference sequence). The CDR3 is CASSLRPGLALQTSYEQYF. Written as DNA, the CDR3 is TGTGCCAGTAGTCTTCGACCGGGACTAGCGCTCCAGACTTCCTACGAGCAGTACTTC.

This CDR3 is CASSDTGMDYGYTF. CDR3 DNA: TGTGCCAGTAGTGATACAGGGATGGACTATGGCTACACCTTC. The chain carries TRBV19 and TRBJ1-2, with TRBD1 as a possible D gene (6 bases). The CDR3 loop spans 14 amino acids. Germline loops: CDR1 LNHDA, CDR2 SQIVND (reference sequence). Trimming pared 5 bases from V and 3 bases from J, leaving 13 bases between.

This clonotype was counted only a few times. The rearrangement joins TRBV7-3 to TRBJ1-1, with D possibly TRBD1 on 5 matching bases. The CDR3 is 15 residues long. V was cut by 5 bases and J by 5 bases, with 18 bases left in between. Germline CDR1 reads SGHTA; CDR2 reads FQGTGA. CDR3 nucleotides: TGTGCCAGCAGCCCCACCCCAGGGAGTAGGACTGAAGCTTTCTTT. It codes for CASSPTPGSRTEAFF.

The chain carries TRBV29-1 and TRBJ1-6; D is possibly TRBD1 (6 bases). This CDR3 region has 14 residues. Germline CDR1 is SQVTM and CDR2 is ANQGSEA. V was trimmed by 8 bases and J by 8 bases, leaving 19 bases between them. The CDR3 protein is CSPTGLQGDSPLHF. DNA of the CDR3: TGCAGCCCCACCGGTTTACAGGGTGATTCACCCCTCCACTTT.

The rearrangement uses TRBV6-1 and TRBJ2-5; no firm D call. CDR1 is MNHNS and CDR2 is SASEGT in the germline V gene. V dropped 6 bases and J dropped 5 bases, with 16 bases sitting between them. This CDR3 is 14 amino acids long. The CDR3 nucleotides are TGTGCCAGCAGACGGAAGGCTTTATGGGAGACCCAGTACTTC. It is translated as CASRRKALWETQYF.

This clonotype was recorded at least ten times. This rearrangement joins TRBV20-1 to TRBJ2-1; possibly TRBD2 for D (6 bases). Trimming took 3 bases from V and 0 from J, leaving 15 bases between them. This CDR3 has 16 residues. Looked up from germline, CDR1 is DFQATT and CDR2 is SNEGSKA (reference sequence). The CDR3 protein is CSAREGGPSSYNEQFF. CDR3 DNA sequence: TGCAGTGCTAGGGAGGGCGGTCCGAGCTCCTACAATGAGCAGTTCTTC.

This clonotype has at least ten counts. The chain joins TRBV20-1 to TRBJ2-3, with 7 nucleotides matching TRBD1. This CDR3 is 14 amino acids long. Unmatched junction bases numbered 3, after V lost 3 bases and J lost 0 bases. Per the germline V gene, CDR1 is DFQATT and CDR2 is SNEGSKA (reference sequence). CDR3 nucleotides: TGCAGTGCTAGGACAGGGTCTAGCACAGATACGCAGTATTTT. Amino acids: CSARTGSSTDTQYF.

This clonotype was found many times. The rearrangement joins TRBV30 to TRBJ1-3, with D unresolved. Germline assignment: CDR1 GTSNPN and CDR2 SVGIG (reference sequence). The CDR3 spans 14 residues. V was pared by 1 base and J by 0 bases, with 7 bases between. As DNA, the CDR3 is TGTGCCTGGAGTGGTAAAGGCTCTGGAAACACCATATATTTT. Translating it yields CAWSGKGSGNTIYF.

The J gene is TRBJ1-5, the V gene TRBV20-1; 9 positions match TRBD1. Germline values: CDR1 DFQATT, CDR2 SNEGSKA (reference sequence). The CDR3 has 13 amino acids. V gave up 6 bases and J gave up 6 bases; unmatched junction bases: 6. The CDR3 sequence: CSAPPTGGQPQHF. CDR3 coding DNA: TGCAGTGCCCCGCCGACAGGGGGTCAGCCCCAGCATTTT.

The chain uses TRBV11-2 and TRBJ1-5, with TRBD1 as a possible D gene (5 bases). Germline CDR1 reads SGHAT; CDR2 reads FQNNGV. The CDR3 has 15 residues. V lost 3 bases to trimming and J lost 4 bases, with 13 bases between them. The CDR3 bases are TGTGCCAGCAGCTTCGAGGGAGGGGTAAATCAGCCCCAGCATTTT. Translating gives CASSFEGGVNQPQHF.

This sequence joins TRBV5-1 and TRBJ1-2; D remains ambiguous. V was cut by 0 bases and J by 3 bases, with 9 bases left in between. The CDR3 spans 14 residues. Germline CDR1 is SGHRS and CDR2 is YFSETQ. This CDR3 reads CASSLAQAHYGYTF. The CDR3 bases are TGCGCCAGCAGCTTGGCCCAGGCTCACTATGGCTACACCTTC.

V and J are TRBV19 and TRBJ1-5; weak D call: TRBD1 (5 bases). Trimming left V 7 bases short and J 6 bases short, with 19 bases between. The CDR3 extends over 15 amino acids. Germline loops: CDR1 LNHDA, CDR2 SQIVND (reference sequence). Written as DNA, the CDR3 is TGTGCCAGTACCCTAGTTGCAGGGATGTTTCAGCCCCAGCATTTT. Translation gives CASTLVAGMFQPQHF.

The V call is TRBV6-1, the J call TRBJ1-4; D remains unclear. V shed 4 bases and J shed 5 bases, with 8 bases lying between them. CDR1 is MNHNS and CDR2 is SASEGT in the germline V gene. The CDR3 loop spans 13 amino acids. The CDR3 protein is CASSARRNEKLFF. In DNA form, the CDR3 reads TGTGCCAGCAGTGCCAGGAGAAATGAAAAACTGTTTTTT.

The chain has TRBV10-3 and TRBJ2-1; D perhaps matches TRBD2 (5 bases). V was pared by 3 bases and J by 4 bases, with 13 bases between. The CDR3 is 15 residues long. CDR1 and CDR2 from the germline V gene are ENHRY and SYGVKD. The CDR3 coding sequence is TGTGCCATCAGTGAAGGTCCGAGGGAATACAATGAGCAGTTCTTC. Protein sequence: CAISEGPREYNEQFF.